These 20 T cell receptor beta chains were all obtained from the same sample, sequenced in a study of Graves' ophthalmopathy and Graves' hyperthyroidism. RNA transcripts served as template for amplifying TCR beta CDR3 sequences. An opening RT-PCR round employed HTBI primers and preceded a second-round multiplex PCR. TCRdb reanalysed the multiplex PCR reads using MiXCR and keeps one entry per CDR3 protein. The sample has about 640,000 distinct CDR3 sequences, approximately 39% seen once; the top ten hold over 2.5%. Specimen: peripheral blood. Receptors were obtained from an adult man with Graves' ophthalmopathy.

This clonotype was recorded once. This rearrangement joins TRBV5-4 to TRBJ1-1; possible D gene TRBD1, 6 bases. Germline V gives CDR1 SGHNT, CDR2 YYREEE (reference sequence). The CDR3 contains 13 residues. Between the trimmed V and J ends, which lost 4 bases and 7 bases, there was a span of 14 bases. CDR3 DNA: TGTGCCAGCAGCCTACAGGGCGCGGATGAAGCTTTCTTT. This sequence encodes CASSLQGADEAFF.

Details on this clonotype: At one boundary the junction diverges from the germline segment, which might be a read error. DNA of the CDR3: TGTGCCAGCAGCTACCCGTTCCAGACAGAGACCCCGTACTTT. Translated, it gives CASSYPFQTETPYF. This chain joins TRBV9 and TRBJ2-5; D is possibly TRBD1 (5 bases). Germline-derived CDR1 and CDR2 are SGDLS and YYNGEE. The CDR3 is made up of 14 amino acids.

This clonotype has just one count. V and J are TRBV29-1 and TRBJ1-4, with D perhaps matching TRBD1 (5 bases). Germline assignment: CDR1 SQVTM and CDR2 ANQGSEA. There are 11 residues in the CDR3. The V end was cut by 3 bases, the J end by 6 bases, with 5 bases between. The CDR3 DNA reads TGCAGCGTTGAGGGGCATGAAAAACTGTTTTTT. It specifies CSVEGHEKLFF.

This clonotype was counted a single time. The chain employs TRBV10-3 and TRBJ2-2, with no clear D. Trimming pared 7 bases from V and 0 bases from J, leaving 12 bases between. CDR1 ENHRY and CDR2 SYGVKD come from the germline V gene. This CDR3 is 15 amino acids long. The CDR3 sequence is CAITSTDSNTGELFF. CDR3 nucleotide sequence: TGTGCCATCACAAGTACAGATTCGAACACCGGGGAGCTGTTTTTT.

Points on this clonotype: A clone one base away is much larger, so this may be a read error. As DNA, the CDR3 is TGTGCCAGCAGCCCAATGGGACAGATTTTCTTT. This gives the protein CASSPMGQIFF. The chain uses TRBV6-5 and TRBJ1-1; 7 bases fit TRBD1. V lost 6 bases and J lost 13; bases outside the gene matches: 8. The CDR3 covers 11 residues. The germline CDR1 and CDR2 sequences are MNHEY and SVGAGI.

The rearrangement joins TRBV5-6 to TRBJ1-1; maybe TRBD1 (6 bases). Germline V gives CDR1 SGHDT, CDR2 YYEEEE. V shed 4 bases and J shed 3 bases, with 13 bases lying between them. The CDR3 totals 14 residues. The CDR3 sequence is CASSPTGHDTEAFF. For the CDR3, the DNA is TGTGCCAGCAGCCCCACAGGGCATGACACTGAAGCTTTCTTT.

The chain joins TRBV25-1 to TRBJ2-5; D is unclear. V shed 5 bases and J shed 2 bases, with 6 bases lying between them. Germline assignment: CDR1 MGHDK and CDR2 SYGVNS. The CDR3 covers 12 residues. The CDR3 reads CASSSLQETQYF. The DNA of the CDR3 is TGTGCCAGCAGTTCCCTACAAGAGACCCAGTACTTC. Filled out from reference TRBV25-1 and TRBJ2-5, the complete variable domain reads EADIYQTPRYLVIGTGKKITLECSQTMGHDKMYWYQQDPGMELHLIHYSYGVNSTEKGDLSSESTVSRIRTEHFPLTLESARPSHTSQYLCASSSLQETQYFGPGTRLLVL.

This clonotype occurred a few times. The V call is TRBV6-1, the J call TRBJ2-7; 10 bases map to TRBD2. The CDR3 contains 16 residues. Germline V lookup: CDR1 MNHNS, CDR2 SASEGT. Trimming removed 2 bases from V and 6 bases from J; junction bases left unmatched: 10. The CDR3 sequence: CASSERRTSGWGEQYF. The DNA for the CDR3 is TGTGCCAGCAGTGAACGGCGGACTAGCGGCTGGGGCGAGCAGTACTTC.

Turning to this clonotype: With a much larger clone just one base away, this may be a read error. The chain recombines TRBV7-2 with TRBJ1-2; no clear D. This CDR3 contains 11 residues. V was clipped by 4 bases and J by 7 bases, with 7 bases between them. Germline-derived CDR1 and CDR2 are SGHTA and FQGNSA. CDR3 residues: CASSSRCGYTF. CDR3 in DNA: TGTGCCAGCAGCTCACGCTGTGGCTACACCTTC. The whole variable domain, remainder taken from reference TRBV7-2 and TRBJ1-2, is GAGVSQSPSNKVTEKGKDVELRCDPISGHTALYWYRQSLGQGLEFLIYFQGNSAPDKSGLPSDRFSAERTGGSVSTLTIQRTQQEDSAVYLCASSSRCGYTFGSGTRLTVV.

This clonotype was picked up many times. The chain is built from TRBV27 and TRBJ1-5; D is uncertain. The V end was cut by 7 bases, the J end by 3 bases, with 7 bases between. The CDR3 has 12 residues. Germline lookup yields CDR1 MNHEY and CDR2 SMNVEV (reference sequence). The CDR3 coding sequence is TGTGCCAGCAAGGCAGTCAATCAGCCCCAGCATTTT. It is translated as CASKAVNQPQHF.

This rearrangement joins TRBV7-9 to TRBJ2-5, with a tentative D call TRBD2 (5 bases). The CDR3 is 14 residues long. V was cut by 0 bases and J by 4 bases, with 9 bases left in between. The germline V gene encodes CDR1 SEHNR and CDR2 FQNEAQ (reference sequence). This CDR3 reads CASSLARRGETQYF. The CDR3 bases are TGTGCCAGCAGCTTAGCGCGTCGGGGAGAGACCCAGTACTTC.

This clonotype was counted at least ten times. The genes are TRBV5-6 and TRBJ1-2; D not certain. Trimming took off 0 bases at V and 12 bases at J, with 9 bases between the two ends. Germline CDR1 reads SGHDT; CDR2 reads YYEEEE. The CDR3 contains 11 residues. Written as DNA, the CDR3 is TGTGCCAGCAGCTTGGGAGAAACCCACACCTTC. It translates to CASSLGETHTF. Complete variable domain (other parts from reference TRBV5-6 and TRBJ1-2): DAGVTQSPTHLIKTRGQQVTLRCSPKSGHDTVSWYQQALGQGPQFIFQYYEEEERQRGNFPDRFSGHQFPNYSSELNVNALLLGDSALYLCASSLGETHTFGSGTRLTVV.

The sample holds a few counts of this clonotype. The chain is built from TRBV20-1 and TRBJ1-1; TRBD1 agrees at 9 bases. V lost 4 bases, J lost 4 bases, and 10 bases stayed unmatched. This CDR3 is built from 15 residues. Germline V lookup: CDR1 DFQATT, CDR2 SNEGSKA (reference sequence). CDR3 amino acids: CSAMGWGQGSTEAFF. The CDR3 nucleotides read TGCAGTGCTATGGGGTGGGGACAGGGAAGCACTGAAGCTTTCTTT.

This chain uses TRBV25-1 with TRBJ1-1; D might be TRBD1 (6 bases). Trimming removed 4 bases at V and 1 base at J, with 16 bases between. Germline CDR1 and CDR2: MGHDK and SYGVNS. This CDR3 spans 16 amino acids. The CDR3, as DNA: TGTGCCAGCAGTGTGCCGGATGGACAGAGGAACACTGAAGCTTTCTTT. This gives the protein CASSVPDGQRNTEAFF.

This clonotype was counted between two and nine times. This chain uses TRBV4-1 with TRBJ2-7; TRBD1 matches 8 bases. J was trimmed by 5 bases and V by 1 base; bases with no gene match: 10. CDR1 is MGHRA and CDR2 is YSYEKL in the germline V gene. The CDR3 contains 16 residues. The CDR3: CASSQAVTGDSHEQYF. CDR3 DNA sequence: TGCGCCAGCAGCCAAGCGGTGACAGGGGATTCCCACGAGCAGTACTTC.

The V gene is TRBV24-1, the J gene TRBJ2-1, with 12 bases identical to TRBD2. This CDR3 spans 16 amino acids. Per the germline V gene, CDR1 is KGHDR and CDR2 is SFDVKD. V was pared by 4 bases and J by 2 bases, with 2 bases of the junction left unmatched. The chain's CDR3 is CATSERLAGAYNEQFF. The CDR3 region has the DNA TGTGCCACCAGTGAAAGACTAGCGGGAGCCTACAATGAGCAGTTCTTC.

CDR3 coding DNA: TGTGCCATCAGTGAGCCGACAGGGGATTCTGCGACTGAAGCTTTCTTT. It translates to CAISEPTGDSATEAFF. The rearrangement links TRBV10-3 to TRBJ1-1; 8 nucleotides align to TRBD1. The CDR3 is 16 residues long. Trimming took 2 bases from V and 5 from J; bases not matched to a gene: 10. Germline assignment: CDR1 ENHRY and CDR2 SYGVKD.

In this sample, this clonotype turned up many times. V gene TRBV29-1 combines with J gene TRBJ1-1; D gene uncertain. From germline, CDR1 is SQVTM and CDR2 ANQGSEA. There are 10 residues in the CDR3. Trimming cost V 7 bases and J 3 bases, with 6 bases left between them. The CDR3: CSGEDTEAFF. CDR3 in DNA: TGCAGCGGAGAAGACACTGAAGCTTTCTTT.

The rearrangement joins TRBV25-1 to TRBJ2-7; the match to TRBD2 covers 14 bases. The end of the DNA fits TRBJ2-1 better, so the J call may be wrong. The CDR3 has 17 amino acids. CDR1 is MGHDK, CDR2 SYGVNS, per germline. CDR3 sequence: CASSSAIGTSGGGEQFF. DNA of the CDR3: TGTGCCAGCAGCTCCGCGATAGGGACTAGCGGGGGAGGAGAGCAGTTCTTC.

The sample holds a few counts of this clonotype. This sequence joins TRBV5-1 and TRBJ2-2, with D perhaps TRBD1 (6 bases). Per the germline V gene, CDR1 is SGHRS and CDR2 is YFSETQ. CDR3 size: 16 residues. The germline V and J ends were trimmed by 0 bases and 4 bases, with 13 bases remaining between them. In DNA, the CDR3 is TGCGCCAGCAGCTTGGCCGGGGCGACAGGCACCGGGGAGCTGTTTTTT. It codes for CASSLAGATGTGELFF.